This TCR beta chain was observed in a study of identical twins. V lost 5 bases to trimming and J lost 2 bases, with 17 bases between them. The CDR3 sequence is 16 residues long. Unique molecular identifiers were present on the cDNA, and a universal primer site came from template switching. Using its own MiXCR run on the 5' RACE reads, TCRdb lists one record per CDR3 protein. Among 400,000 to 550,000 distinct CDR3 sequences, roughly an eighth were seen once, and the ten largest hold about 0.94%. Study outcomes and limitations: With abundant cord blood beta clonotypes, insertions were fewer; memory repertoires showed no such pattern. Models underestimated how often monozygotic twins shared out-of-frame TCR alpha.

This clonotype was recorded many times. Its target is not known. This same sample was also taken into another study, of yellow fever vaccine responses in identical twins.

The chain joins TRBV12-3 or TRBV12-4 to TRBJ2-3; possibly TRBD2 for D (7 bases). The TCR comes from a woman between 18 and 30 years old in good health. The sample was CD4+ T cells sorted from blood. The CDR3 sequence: CASSPWAGATTDTQYF. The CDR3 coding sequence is TGTGCCAGCAGTCCCTGGGCGGGGGCCACCACAGATACGCAGTATTTT.